This record concerns one T cell receptor (beta chain) sequence. The source of the sample is a study of cytomegalovirus exposure and HLA in healthy donors. Both 60 Vbeta primers and 13 Jbeta primers went into the PCR. The assay was immunoSEQ multiplex PCR, and TCRdb's table has in-frame clones only and misses some. Of about 160,000 clones listed, around 76% are singletons. The receptor was isolated from a female donor in good health and CMV-seronegative. Sequenced: PBMCs.

The CDR3 nucleotides read TGTGCCAGCCGTGAGAGCGGGACAGGGACCTACGAGCAGTACTTC. Its protein product is CASRESGTGTYEQYF. This chain connects TRBV10-3 to TRBJ2-7; 9 positions agree with TRBD1. The CDR3 consists of 15 residues. The germline CDR1 and CDR2 sequences are ENHRY and SYGVKD. Unmatched junction bases numbered 12, after V lost 10 bases and J lost 2 bases.